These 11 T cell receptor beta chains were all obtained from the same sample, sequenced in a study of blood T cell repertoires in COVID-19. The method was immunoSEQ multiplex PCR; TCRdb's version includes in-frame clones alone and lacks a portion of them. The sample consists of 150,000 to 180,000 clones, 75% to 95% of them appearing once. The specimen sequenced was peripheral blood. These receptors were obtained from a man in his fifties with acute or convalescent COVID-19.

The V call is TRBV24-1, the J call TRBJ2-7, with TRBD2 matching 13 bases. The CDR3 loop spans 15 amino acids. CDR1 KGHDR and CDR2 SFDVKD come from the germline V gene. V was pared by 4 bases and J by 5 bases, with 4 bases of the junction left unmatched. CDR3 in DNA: TGTGCCACCAGTGACCCCGGACTAGCGGGAGACGAGCAGTACTTC. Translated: CATSDPGLAGDEQYF.

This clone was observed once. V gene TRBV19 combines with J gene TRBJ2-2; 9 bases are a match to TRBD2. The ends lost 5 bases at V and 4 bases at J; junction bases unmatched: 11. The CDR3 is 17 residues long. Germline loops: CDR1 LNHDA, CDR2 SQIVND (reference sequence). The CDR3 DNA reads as TGTGCCAGTAGTCCCCGAAGTAGCGGGAGAGGCACCGGGGAGCTGTTTTTT. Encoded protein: CASSPRSSGRGTGELFF.

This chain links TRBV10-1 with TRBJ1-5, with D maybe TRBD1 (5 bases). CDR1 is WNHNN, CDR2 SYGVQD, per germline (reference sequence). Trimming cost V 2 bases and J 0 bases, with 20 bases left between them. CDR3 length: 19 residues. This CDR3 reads CASSEPEGREGVSNQPQHF. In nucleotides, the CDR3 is TGCGCCAGCAGTGAGCCTGAAGGTAGGGAAGGGGTTAGCAATCAGCCCCAGCATTTT.

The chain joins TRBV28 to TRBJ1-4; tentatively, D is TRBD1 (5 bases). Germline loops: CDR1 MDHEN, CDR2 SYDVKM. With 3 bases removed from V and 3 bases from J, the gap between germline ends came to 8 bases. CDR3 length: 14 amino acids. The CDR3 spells CASSFQGSNEKLFF. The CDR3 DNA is TGTGCCAGCAGTTTCCAGGGATCTAATGAAAAACTGTTTTTT.

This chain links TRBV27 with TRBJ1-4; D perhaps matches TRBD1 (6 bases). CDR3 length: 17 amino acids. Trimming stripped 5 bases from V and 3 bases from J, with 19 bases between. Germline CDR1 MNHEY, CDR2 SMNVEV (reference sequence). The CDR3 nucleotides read TGTGCCAGCAGTACTCGCTTCACAGGGCGGGCTAATGAAAAACTGTTTTTT. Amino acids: CASSTRFTGRANEKLFF.

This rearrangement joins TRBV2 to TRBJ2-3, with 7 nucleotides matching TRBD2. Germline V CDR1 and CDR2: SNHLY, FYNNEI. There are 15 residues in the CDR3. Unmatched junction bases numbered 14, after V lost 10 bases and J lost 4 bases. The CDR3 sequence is CATMADGGMPDTQYF. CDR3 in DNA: TGTGCCACCATGGCGGACGGGGGGATGCCAGATACGCAGTATTTT. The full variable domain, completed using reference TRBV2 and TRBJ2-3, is EPEVTQTPSHQVTQMGQEVILRCVPISNHLYFYWYRQILGQKVEFLVSFYNNEISEKSEIFDDQFSVERPDGSNFTLKIRSTKLEDSAMYFCATMADGGMPDTQYFGPGTRLTVL.

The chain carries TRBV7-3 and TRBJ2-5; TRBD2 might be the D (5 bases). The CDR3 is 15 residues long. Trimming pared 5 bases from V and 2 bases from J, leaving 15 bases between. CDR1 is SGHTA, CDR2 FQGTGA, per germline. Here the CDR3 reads CASSLGLGMQETQYF. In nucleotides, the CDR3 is TGTGCCAGCAGCCTCGGCCTCGGGATGCAAGAGACCCAGTACTTC.

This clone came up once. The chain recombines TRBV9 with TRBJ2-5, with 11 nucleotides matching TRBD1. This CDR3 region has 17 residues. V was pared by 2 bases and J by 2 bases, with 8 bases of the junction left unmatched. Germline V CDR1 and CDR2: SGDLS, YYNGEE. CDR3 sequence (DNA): TGTGCCAGCAGCGTCGGGACAGGGGGAAAAGGTCAAGAGACCCAGTACTTC. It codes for CASSVGTGGKGQETQYF.

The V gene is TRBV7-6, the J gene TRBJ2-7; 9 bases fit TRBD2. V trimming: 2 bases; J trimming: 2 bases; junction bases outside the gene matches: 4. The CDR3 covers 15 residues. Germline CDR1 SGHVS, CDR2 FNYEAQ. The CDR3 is CASSLRREGPYEQYF. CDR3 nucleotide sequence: TGTGCCAGCAGCTTAAGGCGGGAGGGCCCCTACGAGCAGTACTTC.

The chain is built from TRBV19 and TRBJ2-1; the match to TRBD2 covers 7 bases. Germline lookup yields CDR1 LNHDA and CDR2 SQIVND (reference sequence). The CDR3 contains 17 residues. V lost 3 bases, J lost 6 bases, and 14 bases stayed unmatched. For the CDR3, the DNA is TGTGCCAGTAGTATTAATGGGAGGCTAGCGGAAATCAATGAGCAGTTCTTC. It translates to CASSINGRLAEINEQFF.

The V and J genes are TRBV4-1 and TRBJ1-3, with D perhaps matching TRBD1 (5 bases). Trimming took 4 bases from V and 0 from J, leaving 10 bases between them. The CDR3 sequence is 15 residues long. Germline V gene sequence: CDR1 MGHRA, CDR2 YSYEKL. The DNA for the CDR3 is TGCGCCAGCAGCCCAGGACATATCTCTGGAAACACCATATATTTT. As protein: CASSPGHISGNTIYF.